A single sample is the source of the 20 T cell receptor beta chains below, sequenced in a study of blood T cell repertoires in COVID-19. Using immunoSEQ multiplex PCR, the repertoire was profiled, and TCRdb retains in-frame clones only, with some absent. The profile shows 250,000 to 300,000 clones, roughly 93% of them singletons. The sequenced sample was PBMCs or T cells enriched from blood (not recorded which). The receptors shown here come from a woman in her forties with acute COVID-19.

The CDR3 DNA is TGTGCCAGCACCCCGAGGGTGGGCACAGATACGCAGTATTTT. The encoded protein is CASTPRVGTDTQYF. J is TRBJ2-3 and V is TRBV7-9; weak D call: TRBD2 (5 bases). Trimming shortened V by 7 bases and J by 1 base, and 12 bases separated the two germline ends. Germline V gene lookup returns CDR1 SEHNR and CDR2 FQNEAQ (reference sequence). The CDR3 is 14 residues long.

This clone was detected only once. V gene TRBV7-6 combines with J gene TRBJ2-7, with D perhaps TRBD2 (7 bases). Germline V gene data show CDR1 as SGHVS and CDR2 as FNYEAQ. This CDR3 contains 15 residues. V was trimmed by 1 base and J by 2 bases, leaving 12 bases between them. The CDR3 loop reads CASSLGTGGTYEQYF. CDR3 in DNA: TGTGCCAGCAGCTTAGGGACGGGGGGCACCTACGAGCAGTACTTC. Full variable domain (missing parts from reference TRBV7-6 and TRBJ2-7): GAGVSQSPRYKVTKRGQDVALRCDPISGHVSLYWYRQALGQGPEFLTYFNYEAQQDKSGLPNDRFSAERPEGSISTLTIQRTEQRDSAMYRCASSLGTGGTYEQYFGPGTRLTVT.

The chain combines TRBV19 with TRBJ1-3; a weak D match, TRBD1 (6 bases). The V and J ends lost 6 bases and 4 bases respectively, with 13 bases between them. Germline V CDR1 and CDR2: LNHDA, SQIVND (reference sequence). The CDR3 extends over 14 amino acids. Here the CDR3 reads CASSHRARGNTIYF. The CDR3 DNA follows: TGTGCCAGTAGCCACAGGGCACGAGGAAACACCATATATTTT.

The chain joins TRBV12-3 or TRBV12-4 to TRBJ2-2; 7 nucleotides line up with TRBD1. V lost 7 bases, J lost 7 bases, and 6 bases stayed unmatched. The CDR3 consists of 13 residues. In DNA form, the CDR3 reads TGTGCCAGCAAGCCGACAGGGTTCGGGGAGCTGTTTTTT. Its translation: CASKPTGFGELFF.

The CDR3 region is CASSSGSEKLFF. DNA for the CDR3: TGTGCCAGCAGTTCGGGAAGTGAAAAACTGTTTTTT. The chain recombines TRBV28 with TRBJ1-4; D remains ambiguous. This CDR3 is built from 12 residues. V dropped 4 bases and J dropped 7 bases, with 7 bases sitting between them. Germline values: CDR1 MDHEN, CDR2 SYDVKM.

The V and J genes are TRBV5-5 and TRBJ2-3; D might be TRBD1 (6 bases). The V and J ends lost 1 base and 3 bases respectively, with 15 bases between them. Germline-derived CDR1 and CDR2 are SGHKS and YYEKEE (reference sequence). The CDR3 covers 16 residues. DNA for the CDR3: TGTGCCAGCAGCTTGAATCCAGGGGCGAGTACAGATACGCAGTATTTT. Encoded protein: CASSLNPGASTDTQYF.

The chain combines TRBV29-1 with TRBJ1-3; D is possibly TRBD1 (5 bases). Deletions cut 4 bases from V and 6 bases from J, with 13 bases between. CDR3 length: 13 amino acids. Germline V gene lookup returns CDR1 SQVTM and CDR2 ANQGSEA. CDR3 sequence reads: CSVGGGVENTIYF. The CDR3 region has the DNA TGCAGCGTTGGAGGAGGGGTTGAAAACACCATATATTTT.

The chain joins TRBV19 to TRBJ1-5; possibly TRBD1 for D (5 bases). In germline, CDR1 is LNHDA, CDR2 SQIVND (reference sequence). The V end lost 7 bases, the J end lost 2 bases, and 24 bases lay between the germline ends. The CDR3 is 18 residues long. CDR3 DNA: TGTGCCAGTAATATTGGGGTAGAGGGACTGGCGGGCAATCAGCCCCAGCATTTT. This codes for CASNIGVEGLAGNQPQHF.

The CDR3 sequence: CASSTKDRANTEAFF. DNA for the CDR3: TGTGCCAGTAGTACAAAGGACAGGGCGAACACTGAAGCTTTCTTT. The rearrangement links TRBV19 to TRBJ1-1; 8 positions match TRBD1. V shed 4 bases and J 1 base; nucleotides not matched to a gene: 5. Germline V gene data show CDR1 as LNHDA and CDR2 as SQIVND (reference sequence). The CDR3 runs 15 residues.

This clone was found a few times. The chain links TRBV19 to TRBJ2-3; tentative D call: TRBD2 (6 bases). This CDR3 spans 16 amino acids. The V gene's germline CDR1 is LNHDA and CDR2 SQIVND (reference sequence). The V end was cut by 3 bases, the J end by 4 bases, with 17 bases between. The CDR3 sequence is CASSMPGGGRPDTQYF. The CDR3 DNA follows: TGTGCCAGTAGTATGCCCGGGGGAGGACGGCCAGATACGCAGTATTTT.

This chain links TRBV12-5 with TRBJ1-1; D is possibly TRBD1 (6 bases). Germline V lookup: CDR1 LGHNT, CDR2 FRNRAP. The CDR3 extends over 14 amino acids. The V end was cut by 7 bases, the J end by 3 bases, with 15 bases between. The chain's CDR3 is CASAARGLDTEAFF. The DNA for the CDR3 is TGTGCTAGTGCCGCCAGGGGTTTGGACACTGAAGCTTTCTTT.

The genes are TRBV7-9 and TRBJ2-1; 11 bases fit TRBD2. The ends lost 5 bases at V and 6 bases at J; junction bases unmatched: 6. The CDR3 spans 15 residues. Germline CDR1 and CDR2: SEHNR and FQNEAQ (reference sequence). CDR3 amino acids: CASSPGTSGLNEQFF. The CDR3 nucleotides are TGTGCCAGCAGCCCCGGGACTAGCGGACTCAATGAGCAGTTCTTC.

This clone was detected only a few times. The rearrangement uses TRBV27 and TRBJ1-6; the D is unclear. The length of the CDR3 is 13 residues. Germline loops: CDR1 MNHEY, CDR2 SMNVEV (reference sequence). The germline V and J ends were trimmed by 2 bases and 7 bases, with 6 bases remaining between them. The CDR3: CASSLRENSPLHF. CDR3 DNA sequence: TGTGCCAGCAGTTTAAGGGAGAATTCACCCCTCCACTTT.

This rearrangement joins TRBV24-1 to TRBJ2-7; D ambiguous. The V gene's germline CDR1 is KGHDR and CDR2 SFDVKD. Trimming took 3 bases from V and 2 from J, leaving 10 bases between them. CDR3 length: 14 residues. The CDR3 here is CATSDITVPYEQYF. CDR3 DNA: TGTGCCACCAGTGATATTACAGTGCCCTACGAGCAGTACTTC.

V and J are TRBV28 and TRBJ2-3, with a possible D match to TRBD2 (5 bases). CDR3 length: 14 residues. Germline V gene data show CDR1 as MDHEN and CDR2 as SYDVKM. Deletions cut 8 bases from V and 5 bases from J, with 17 bases between. Here the CDR3 DNA reads TGTGCCAGCCTCAGTACGGGGTTCGGAGATACGCAGTATTTT. It specifies CASLSTGFGDTQYF.

The chain employs TRBV18 and TRBJ2-1; D is unresolved. Trimming cost V 0 bases and J 4 bases, with 4 bases left between them. CDR1 is KGHSH and CDR2 is LQKENI in the germline V gene. The CDR3 contains 13 residues. The CDR3 loop is CASSPPAYNEQFF. CDR3 nucleotides: TGTGCCAGCTCACCACCGGCTTACAATGAGCAGTTCTTC.

The chain uses TRBV19 and TRBJ1-4; TRBD1 is a possible D gene (5 bases). This CDR3 region has 18 residues. The V gene's germline CDR1 is LNHDA and CDR2 SQIVND (reference sequence). V lost 4 bases to trimming and J lost 2 bases, with 20 bases between them. This CDR3 is CASSRPRGFWGTNEKLFF. The CDR3 bases are TGTGCCAGTAGTAGACCCCGGGGGTTCTGGGGGACTAATGAAAAACTGTTTTTT.

The genes are TRBV6-1 and TRBJ1-1; 7 bases map to TRBD1. Germline V gene lookup returns CDR1 MNHNS and CDR2 SASEGT. The CDR3 has 12 residues. V gave up 2 bases and J gave up 12 bases; unmatched junction bases: 6. DNA of the CDR3: TGTGCCAGCAGTGAACAGGGGGAGAGGTCTTTCTTT. Its protein is CASSEQGERSFF.

The J gene is TRBJ1-4, the V gene TRBV14; D not certain. CDR3 length: 15 residues. In germline, CDR1 is SGHDN, CDR2 FVKESK. Between the trimmed V and J ends, which lost 4 bases and 5 bases, there was a span of 14 bases. CDR3 protein: CASSPARVTNEKLFF. In nucleotides, the CDR3 is TGTGCCAGCAGCCCAGCCCGGGTCACCAATGAAAAACTGTTTTTT.

This clone was counted a few times. The CDR3 DNA follows: TGTGCCAGTAGTATAGTCTACTCCTACGAGCAGTACTTC. It translates to CASSIVYSYEQYF. The chain is built from TRBV19 and TRBJ2-7; D uncertain. Trimming pared 1 base from V and 0 bases from J, leaving 4 bases between. The V gene's germline CDR1 is LNHDA and CDR2 SQIVND (reference sequence). The CDR3 loop spans 13 amino acids.